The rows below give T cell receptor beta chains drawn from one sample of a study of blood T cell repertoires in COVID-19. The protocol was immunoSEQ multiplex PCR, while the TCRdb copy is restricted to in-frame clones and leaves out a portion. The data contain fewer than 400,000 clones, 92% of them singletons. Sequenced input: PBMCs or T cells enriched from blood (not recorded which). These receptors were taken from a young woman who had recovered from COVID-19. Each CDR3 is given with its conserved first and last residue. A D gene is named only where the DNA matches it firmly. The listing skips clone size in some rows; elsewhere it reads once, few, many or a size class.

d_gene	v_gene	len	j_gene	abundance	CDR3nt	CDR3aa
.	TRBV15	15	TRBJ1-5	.	TGTGCCACCAGCCGGGGAACAGAAGCTAATCAGCCCCAGCATTTT	CATSRGTEANQPQHF
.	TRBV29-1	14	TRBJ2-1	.	TGCAGCGTTGCAACCCACGGGTCCTACAATGAGCAGTTCTTC	CSVATHGSYNEQFF
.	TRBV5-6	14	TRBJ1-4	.	TGTGCCAGCAGCCGGGGACACTCGAATGAAAAACTGTTTTTT	CASSRGHSNEKLFF
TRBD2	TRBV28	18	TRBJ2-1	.	TGTGCCAGCAGTCATGGGGAGCTAGCGGGAGGGTCCTACAATGAGCAGTTCTTC	CASSHGELAGGSYNEQFF
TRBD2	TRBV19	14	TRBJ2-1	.	TGTGCCAGTAGCCCGGGACTAGGTGGCAATGAGCAGTTCTTC	CASSPGLGGNEQFF
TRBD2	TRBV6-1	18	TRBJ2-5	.	TGTGCCAGCAGTGAAGGTGCCGTAGCGGGGGGGAACCAAGAGACCCAGTACTTC	CASSEGAVAGGNQETQYF
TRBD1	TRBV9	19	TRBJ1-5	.	TGTGCCAGCAGCATCCACCGGGACAGGGGGGAGGATAGCAATCAGCCCCAGCATTTT	CASSIHRDRGEDSNQPQHF
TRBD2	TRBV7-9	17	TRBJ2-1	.	TGTGCCAGCAGCCCGGAGGGACTAGCGGGGCTTATCAATGAGCAGTTCTTC	CASSPEGLAGLINEQFF
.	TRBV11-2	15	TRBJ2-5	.	TGTGCCAGCAGCTTAGGTCCCTCTCGGTTGGAGACCCAGTACTTC	CASSLGPSRLETQYF
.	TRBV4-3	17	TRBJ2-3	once	TGCGCCAGCAGCCCCCACCCTACAGGGGGGGTGACAGATACGCAGTATTTT	CASSPHPTGGVTDTQYF
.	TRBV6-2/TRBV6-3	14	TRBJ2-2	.	TGTGCCAGCAGTGGGGCAGTCTTAACCGGGGAGCTGTTTTTT	CASSGAVLTGELFF
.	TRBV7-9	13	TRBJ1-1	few	TGTGCCAGCAGCTTAGGCGGATCTACTGAAGCTTTCTTT	CASSLGGSTEAFF